This T cell receptor (beta chain) appears in the sequencing data of a study of blood T cell repertoires in COVID-19. The wider study: The samples span acute and convalescent COVID-19 from the United States, Italy and Spain. T cells, B-cell-depleted T cells, or PBMCs provided the cDNA or gDNA that served as material.

Study processing details: Estimation of nucleated cell counts was performed using reference gene primer amplification. Only in-frame clones appear in the TCRdb table, and some are missing; sequencing was by immunoSEQ multiplex PCR. Clone size and the V and J calls come from that table; the DNA yielded D and trimming. The data hold about 100,000 clones, with about 83% observed a single time. Germline lookup yields CDR1 SGHDT and CDR2 YYEEEE. V was clipped by 0 bases and J by 7 bases, with 13 bases between them. This CDR3 is 14 amino acids long. The chain uses TRBV5-6 and TRBJ2-5; tentative D call: TRBD1 (5 bases). The receptor comes from a human donor in a cohort sampled during active COVID-19. Material for sequencing was peripheral blood. The CDR3 DNA follows: TGTGCCAGCAGCTTGGATAGGGGCCTCGGGACCCAGTACTTC. It translates to CASSLDRGLGTQYF.